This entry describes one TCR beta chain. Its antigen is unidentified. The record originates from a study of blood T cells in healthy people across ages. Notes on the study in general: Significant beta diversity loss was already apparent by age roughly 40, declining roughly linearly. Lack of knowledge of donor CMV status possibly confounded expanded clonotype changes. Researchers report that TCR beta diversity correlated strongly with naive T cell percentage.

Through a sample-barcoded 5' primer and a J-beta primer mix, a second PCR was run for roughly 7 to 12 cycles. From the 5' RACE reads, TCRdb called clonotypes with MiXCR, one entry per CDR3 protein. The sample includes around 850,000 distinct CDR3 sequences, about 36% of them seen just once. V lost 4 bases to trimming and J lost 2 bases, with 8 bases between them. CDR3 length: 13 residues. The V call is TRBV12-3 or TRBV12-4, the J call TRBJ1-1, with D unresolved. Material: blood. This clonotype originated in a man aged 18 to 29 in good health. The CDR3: CASSSEGNTEAFF. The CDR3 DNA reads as TGTGCCAGCAGTTCAGAGGGCAACACTGAAGCTTTCTTT.